The present T cell receptor beta chain was sequenced within a study of CD8 T cells in ankylosing spondylitis. MiXCR, applied by TCRdb to the 5' RACE reads, yields one record per CDR3 protein. The data contain about 240,000 distinct CDR3 sequences, 8.6% of them singletons. The CDR3 has 15 amino acids. Looked up from germline, CDR1 is SGHKS and CDR2 is YYEKEE (reference sequence). J gave up 9 bases and V 0 bases, and 7 bases lay outside the gene matches. The chain employs TRBV5-5 and TRBJ2-1, with 9 bases matching TRBD2. Sequencing was carried out using blood, either unsorted or a sorted T cell fraction (not recorded which). The sequence was obtained from a male donor with ankylosing spondylitis or in good health (not recorded which). DNA for the CDR3: TGTGCCAGCAGCTTGGGGACTAGCGCTGAGCGTGAGCAGTTCTTC. It is translated as CASSLGTSAEREQFF. Full variable domain (missing parts from reference TRBV5-5 and TRBJ2-1): DAGVTQSPTHLIKTRGQQVTLRCSPISGHKSVSWYQQVLGQGPQFIFQYYEKEERGRGNFPDRFSARQFPNYSSELNVNALLLGDSALYLCASSLGTSAEREQFFGPGTRLTVL.